This entry lists 19 T cell receptor beta chains sequenced from one sample in a study of CXCR3-negative and CXCR3-positive naive CD8 T cells. The libraries of TRB cDNA were prepared using 5' RACE with UMI labels. One entry per CDR3 protein, without DNA, is what TCRdb gives after re-calling the 5' RACE reads. The sample yields about 92,000 distinct CDR3 sequences, of which the top ten take up over 1.5%. The sample was naive CXCR3- CD8+ T cells from blood. Subset in this sample: CD45RO-CCR7+CD27+CD95- naive CD8+ T cells lacking CXCR3 (TNR3-). Every receptor here comes from a human donor in good health. Some clones in this sample may be carry-over from other donors' samples.

J is TRBJ2-5 and V is TRBV20-1; TCRdb's D gene call, TRBD2, goes unchecked for lack of DNA. CDR3 size: 13 residues. Germline CDR1 and CDR2: DFQATT and SNEGSKA (reference sequence). CDR3 region: CSATSSGQETQYF.

The chain is built from TRBV13 and TRBJ1-1; TCRdb proposes TRBD1, but this gene call is untestable without DNA. Germline V lookup: CDR1 PRHDT, CDR2 FYEKMQ (reference sequence). The CDR3 is 16 amino acids. The CDR3 protein is CASSLVLGDRGTEAFF.

The chain couples TRBV4-2 to TRBJ2-1; the TCRdb call, TRBD1, lacks DNA for checking. The V gene's germline CDR1 is LGHNA and CDR2 YNFKEQ. The CDR3 covers 18 residues. CDR3: CASSSGTTFEDSYNEQFF.

V and J are TRBV28 and TRBJ2-1; TCRdb calls TRBD1, which cannot be checked without DNA. CDR1 and CDR2 (germline): MDHEN, SYDVKM. The CDR3 length is 15 residues. The CDR3 here is CASSLRDMVYNEQFF.

This clonotype counts as medium-sized by frequency. V and J are TRBV18 and TRBJ2-7; the TCRdb D gene call, TRBD1, has no DNA to confirm it. The CDR3 has 14 residues. The germline gives CDR1 KGHSH, CDR2 LQKENI. This CDR3 reads CASSLPGQGGEQYF. The full variable domain, rest sourced from reference TRBV18 and TRBJ2-7, is NAGVMQNPRHLVRRRGQEARLRCSPMKGHSHVYWYRQLPEEGLKFMVYLQKENIIDESGMPKERFSAEFPKEGPSILRIQQVVRGDSAAYFCASSLPGQGGEQYFGPGTRLTVT.

The chain links TRBV14 to TRBJ1-1. Germline CDR1 and CDR2: SGHDN and FVKESK. The CDR3 is 13 residues long. The CDR3 loop reads CASSLTVWAEAFF.

The chain couples TRBV28 to TRBJ2-7. Germline V CDR1 and CDR2: MDHEN, SYDVKM. CDR3 length: 12 amino acids. CDR3: CASSLYAYEQYF.

The chain joins TRBV12-3 or TRBV12-4 to TRBJ2-7; without DNA, the TCRdb call of TRBD1 cannot be checked. The CDR3 spans 13 residues. The CDR3 loop reads CASSFGGRWEQYF.

The CDR3 region is CSVDQLDTIYF. This chain joins TRBV29-1 and TRBJ1-3. The CDR3 covers 11 residues. Germline CDR1 and CDR2: SQVTM and ANQGSEA.

This chain connects TRBV5-1 to TRBJ2-7; checking the TCRdb D call of TRBD2 is not possible without DNA. The CDR3 is 16 amino acids. Germline V lookup: CDR1 SGHRS, CDR2 YFSETQ. The CDR3 reads CASSSGVGLAGYEQYF.

V is TRBV7-3 and J is TRBJ1-5; TCRdb gives TRBD1 as the D gene, but with no DNA this cannot be confirmed. CDR3 size: 18 residues. The V gene's germline CDR1 is SGHTA and CDR2 FQGTGA. The CDR3 sequence: CASSSRWGNLVSNQPQHF.

The chain recombines TRBV27 with TRBJ2-7. The germline V gene encodes CDR1 MNHEY and CDR2 SMNVEV (reference sequence). CDR3 length: 15 amino acids. The CDR3 reads CASSLIARSHYEQYF.

The chain links TRBV5-5 to TRBJ2-3; TCRdb calls TRBD2, which cannot be checked without DNA. The CDR3 is made up of 16 amino acids. Germline lookup yields CDR1 SGHKS and CDR2 YYEKEE (reference sequence). CDR3 region: CASSYTSGVITDTQYF.

This chain joins TRBV12-3 or TRBV12-4 and TRBJ2-3; TCRdb's D call, TRBD1, is unchecked because there is no DNA. CDR3 length equals 15 residues. CDR3 in amino acids: CASSFGQGSLQTQYF.

V gene TRBV28 combines with J gene TRBJ1-3. This CDR3 has 16 residues. Germline loops: CDR1 MDHEN, CDR2 SYDVKM. CDR3 in amino acids: CASSLLSVASGNTIYF. Using reference TRBV28 and TRBJ1-3 for the parts outside the CDR3, the full variable domain is DVKVTQSSRYLVKRTGEKVFLECVQDMDHENMFWYRQDPGLGLRLIYFSYDVKMKEKGDIPEGYSVSREKKERFSLILESASTNQTSMYLCASSLLSVASGNTIYFGEGSWLTVV.

This sequence joins TRBV29-1 and TRBJ1-1; lacking DNA, the TRBD1 call made by TCRdb goes unchecked. CDR3 length equals 14 residues. Germline CDR1 reads SQVTM; CDR2 reads ANQGSEA. CDR3 region: CSVVSGVGISEAFF.

The rearrangement links TRBV12-3 or TRBV12-4 to TRBJ2-3; TCRdb returns TRBD1, unconfirmable since there is no DNA. There are 14 residues in the CDR3. CDR3 sequence: CASREGGQGDTQYF.

The chain carries TRBV20-1 and TRBJ2-4; the TRBD1 assignment by TCRdb is unverifiable without DNA. Germline values: CDR1 DFQATT, CDR2 SNEGSKA (reference sequence). The CDR3 loop spans 12 amino acids. CDR3 region: CSANRGINIQYF.

The chain combines TRBV2 with TRBJ1-3; the TRBD1 assignment by TCRdb is unverifiable without DNA. The CDR3 is made up of 17 amino acids. Germline CDR1 SNHLY, CDR2 FYNNEI. The CDR3 region is CASRVTGQHASGNTIYF.